This TCR beta chain was sequenced during a study of vaccination effects on CD4 cells after COVID-19. Whole-study context: The patients, a few convalescent individuals, were sampled early and late after vaccination.

To note about this clone: No antigen is known for it.

The CDR3 has 15 amino acids. Germline CDR1 is SGHRS and CDR2 is YFSETQ. Trimming removed 1 base at V and 3 bases at J, with 10 bases between. The repertoire was sequenced with immunoSEQ multiplex PCR; TCRdb's copy has only in-frame clones and lacks some. The profile shows around 50,000 clones, around 74% of them singletons. Following a 10-day culture, CD4+ T cells were purified. Confirmation by PCR established that the person had SARS-CoV-2 infection between March and December 2020. The cohort was immunized with two doses of either the BNT162b2 or mRNA-1273 vaccine. The clonotype comes from a human donor who had a prior SARS-CoV-2 infection. The rearrangement links TRBV5-1 to TRBJ2-2, with D uncertain. Sequencing used CD4+ T cells from PBMCs cultured without peptide, obtained after COVID-19 vaccination. For the CDR3, the DNA is TGCGCCAGCAGCTTGATGGGTTTTGACACCGGGGAGCTGTTTTTT. Amino acids: CASSLMGFDTGELFF.